This section outlines one T cell receptor (beta chain) sequence together with its context. This sample was included in a study of T cells in Graves' hyperthyroidism and ophthalmopathy. The germline CDR1 and CDR2 sequences are SEHNR and FQNEAQ (reference sequence). The V and J ends lost 3 bases and 7 bases respectively, with 9 bases between them. The CDR3 has 12 amino acids. TCR beta CDR3 regions were amplified from RNA transcripts. Researchers ran a first-round RT-PCR on the TCR CDR3 using the HTBI primer set. TCRdb re-derived calls from the multiplex PCR reads in MiXCR, one entry per CDR3 protein. This table holds around 700,000 distinct CDR3 sequences, approximately 36% found once.

This clonotype was sampled from a woman aged 40 to 49 with Graves' hyperthyroidism. The V call is TRBV7-9, the J call TRBJ2-5; D is unresolved. The source material was blood. The CDR3 protein is CASSLAIGTQYF. CDR3 sequence (DNA): TGTGCCAGCAGCTTGGCGATAGGGACCCAGTACTTC.